A selection of T cell receptor beta chains follows, all from one sample in a study of long-term antiretroviral therapy in people with HIV. TCRdb's copy holds only in-frame clones and misses some; the assay was immunoSEQ multiplex PCR. The table has about 24,000 clones, about four fifths seen once. Sequencing was performed on unsorted PBMCs, taken at the start of antiretroviral therapy, before treatment. The receptors come from a woman aged 18 to 35 with HIV. Both conserved end residues are part of each CDR3. A D gene is named only where the DNA matches it firmly. Expanded clones get a size class; other rows say once, few or many, or leave the size out.

J,size,V,D,DNA,CDR3
TRBJ1-1,-,TRBV19,TRBD1,TGTGCCAGTAGTCCACCAGGACAGGGGCGGACTGAAGCTTTCTTT,CASSPPGQGRTEAFF
TRBJ2-3,-,TRBV7-2,-,TGTGCCAGCAGCTTAGGTAGCGGAGGGGATACGCAGTATTTT,CASSLGSGGDTQYF
TRBJ2-1,once,TRBV6-6,TRBD1,TGTGCCAGCAGTTACTCCCTCGGGACAGAATACAATGAGCAGTTCTTC,CASSYSLGTEYNEQFF
TRBJ2-7,-,TRBV19,-,TGTGCCAGTAGTAACGAGGGCTACGAGCAGTACTTC,CASSNEGYEQYF
TRBJ2-7,-,TRBV5-1,TRBD1,TGCGCCAGCAGCTTGGCCGAGACAGGGGGCTACGAGCAGTACTTC,CASSLAETGGYEQYF
TRBJ2-1,medium-sized,TRBV27,-,TGTGCCAGCCGGACGGGGGCGGTCAATGAGCAGTTCTTC,CASRTGAVNEQFF
TRBJ1-2,-,TRBV6-5,-,TGTGCCAGCAGTCAAACAGGGTTGTGGGGCTACACCTTC,CASSQTGLWGYTF
TRBJ2-7,-,TRBV5-4,-,TGTGCCAGCAGCTTTGGGGGAAATCCCTACGAGCAGTACTTC,CASSFGGNPYEQYF
TRBJ2-5,-,TRBV7-3,-,TGTGCCAGCAGCCGATCGGGACTAGAGACCCAGTACTTC,CASSRSGLETQYF
TRBJ2-7,-,TRBV4-2,TRBD2,TGTGCCAGCAGCCAAGAGACTAGCGGGAGTTACGAGCAGTACTTC,CASSQETSGSYEQYF
TRBJ2-6,-,TRBV7-8,-,TGTGCCAGCAGCTTGCTCGGAGGGGGCTCTGGGGCCAACGTCCTGACTTTC,CASSLLGGGSGANVLTF
TRBJ2-1,-,TRBV7-6,TRBD2,TGTGCCAGCAGCTTAGAAATTTCTAGCGGGGGTGATGAGCAGTTCTTC,CASSLEISSGGDEQFF
TRBJ1-2,few,TRBV7-9,-,TGTGCCAGCAGCTTAGCGCTGGGCAGTAACTATGGCTACACCTTC,CASSLALGSNYGYTF
TRBJ2-1,-,TRBV28,-,TGTGCCAGCAGTTTATTAGGGGGAGATCACGAGCAGTTCTTC,CASSLLGGDHEQFF
TRBJ1-2,few,TRBV19,-,TGTGCCAGTAGTATGAGGGGCGAAAACTATGGCTACACCTTC,CASSMRGENYGYTF
TRBJ1-3,-,TRBV30,-,TGTGCCTGGACACATCTGGGGAGCTCTGGAAACACCATATATTTT,CAWTHLGSSGNTIYF
TRBJ2-7,-,TRBV19,-,TGTGCCAGTAGTGCTTCGGGGATGCCTAAGCTCTACGAGCAGTACTTC,CASSASGMPKLYEQYF
TRBJ2-7,-,TRBV6-5,TRBD1,TGTGCCAGCAGCTGGGACAGCTTGAACTACGAGCAGTACTTC,CASSWDSLNYEQYF
TRBJ1-1,-,TRBV29-1,-,TGCAGCGTTGACATCATGAACACTGAAGCTTTCTTT,CSVDIMNTEAFF
TRBJ2-5,-,TRBV4-1,TRBD2,TGCGCCAGCAGCCAAGATGCTAGCGGGAGAATCTTGGCCCAGACCCAGTACTTC,CASSQDASGRILAQTQYF
TRBJ1-1,-,TRBV11-3,-,TGTGCCAGCAGCTTCAGGGGACCGGGCACTGAAGCTTTCTTT,CASSFRGPGTEAFF
TRBJ2-2,-,TRBV28,-,TGTGCCAGCCGGGGAGGCACCGGGGAGCTGTTTTTT,CASRGGTGELFF
TRBJ2-7,-,TRBV28,-,TGTGCCAGCAGTTTGTTCAGCTACGAGCAGTACTTC,CASSLFSYEQYF
TRBJ1-2,-,TRBV7-9,TRBD1,TGTGCCAGCAGCTTAGCGGCAGGGACAGTTAACTATGGCTACACCTTC,CASSLAAGTVNYGYTF
TRBJ2-5,-,TRBV6-5,-,TGTGCCAGCAGTTACTCACAGGTTCGAGAGACCCAGTACTTC,CASSYSQVRETQYF
TRBJ1-2,few,TRBV9,-,TGTGCCAGCAGCGTAGGGTCGGGGGCGTATGGCTACACCTTC,CASSVGSGAYGYTF
TRBJ1-1,-,TRBV7-9,-,TGTGCCAGCAGCTTAGGGGCACCGAACACTGAAGCTTTCTTT,CASSLGAPNTEAFF
TRBJ1-2,-,TRBV15,-,TGTGCCACCAGCAGAGACCCCTCGGGCTATGGCTACACCTTC,CATSRDPSGYGYTF
TRBJ2-5,-,TRBV29-1,TRBD1,TGCAGCGGGATGACAGGGCCTCAAGAGACCCAGTACTTC,CSGMTGPQETQYF
TRBJ1-2,-,TRBV4-3,-,TGCGCCAGCAGCCAAGAGGGAGGGAGTCTCTATGGCTACACCTTC,CASSQEGGSLYGYTF
TRBJ1-4,-,TRBV25-1,-,TGTGCCAGCAGTAGCCAGCTTAATGAAAAACTGTTTTTT,CASSSQLNEKLFF
TRBJ2-1,-,TRBV7-8,-,TGTGCCAGCCGAGTTTACAATGAGCAGTTCTTC,CASRVYNEQFF
TRBJ1-1,-,TRBV7-8,-,TGTGCCAGCAGCCAAAGGTTGATGGACACTGAAGCTTTCTTT,CASSQRLMDTEAFF
TRBJ1-2,once,TRBV14,-,TGTGCCAGCAGCCAAGTTGCCGGAATAGCTAACTATGGCTACACCTTC,CASSQVAGIANYGYTF
TRBJ2-7,-,TRBV20-1,-,TGCAGTGCTCGGTCAGGCGGCGAGCAGTACTTC,CSARSGGEQYF
TRBJ1-1,once,TRBV7-9,-,TGTGCCAGCAGCTTACAGGGGTCGGACACTGAAGCTTTCTTT,CASSLQGSDTEAFF